The 14 T cell receptor beta chains in this list originate from one sample, sequenced in a study of T cells in Graves' hyperthyroidism and ophthalmopathy. Using RNA transcripts as the source, TCR beta CDR3 regions were amplified. TCR CDR3 regions were first amplified by RT-PCR with HTBI primers. One entry per CDR3 protein results from TCRdb running MiXCR on the multiplex PCR reads. The repertoire holds around 290,000 distinct CDR3 sequences, with about 14% as singletons. Sequences were obtained from blood. The receptors here all came from a woman aged 25 to 39 with Graves' hyperthyroidism that later progressed to Graves' ophthalmopathy.

V and J are TRBV9 and TRBJ2-7; 8 bases agree with TRBD2. Germline V lookup: CDR1 SGDLS, CDR2 YYNGEE. There are 16 residues in the CDR3. V lost 0 bases, J lost 2 bases, and 7 bases stayed unmatched. The CDR3 coding sequence is TGTGCCAGCAGCGTAGTGGCGGGGGGCCCACCCTACGAGCAGTACTTC. It encodes CASSVVAGGPPYEQYF.

This clonotype has at least ten counts. The rearrangement uses TRBV7-3 and TRBJ2-1; D gene unclear. In germline, CDR1 is SGHTA, CDR2 FQGTGA. V was trimmed by 4 bases and J by 6 bases, leaving 7 bases between them. This CDR3 is built from 12 residues. CDR3 in amino acids: CASSSVGNEQFF. The DNA for the CDR3 is TGTGCCAGCAGCTCCGTTGGCAATGAGCAGTTCTTC.

This clonotype has ten or more counts. This chain links TRBV20-1 with TRBJ1-5; D not certain. Deletions cut 3 bases from V and 3 bases from J, with 6 bases between. This CDR3 is built from 12 residues. CDR1 and CDR2 from the germline V gene are DFQATT and SNEGSKA (reference sequence). CDR3 sequence: CSASEPNQPQHF. The CDR3 bases are TGCAGTGCTAGCGAACCCAATCAGCCCCAGCATTTT.

This clonotype was seen ten or more times. This chain connects TRBV6-1 to TRBJ1-5; 9 bases are a match to TRBD1. CDR3 length: 16 residues. Looked up from germline, CDR1 is MNHNS and CDR2 is SASEGT. With V trimmed by 3 bases and J by 1 base, 4 bases remained unmatched. The CDR3, as DNA: TGTGCCAGCAGTGAGGGGGACAGGGCGAGCAATCAGCCCCAGCATTTT. Translation: CASSEGDRASNQPQHF.

Remarks on this clonotype: This may be a read error: a much more frequent sequence differs by one nucleotide. Without the conserved terminal phenylalanine or tryptophan, this CDR3 likely stems from a read error. The CDR3 region has the DNA TGCAGTGCCCTAGGGCCAGAAGAGACCCAGTACCTC. Translation gives CSALGPEETQYL. The chain uses TRBV20-1 and TRBJ2-5; no clear D gene. The germline V gene has CDR1 DFQATT and CDR2 SNEGSKA (reference sequence). The V end was cut by 6 bases, the J end by 3 bases, with 11 bases between. The CDR3 is 12 residues long.

This clonotype was seen many times. The V call is TRBV30, the J call TRBJ1-1; D is ambiguous. Per germline, CDR1 GTSNPN and CDR2 SVGIG (reference sequence). CDR3 length: 13 residues. V was cut by 3 bases and J by 6 bases, with 14 bases left in between. CDR3 DNA: TGTGCCTGGAGAAGGCCCCCGAAAGCTGAAGCTTTCTTT. It encodes CAWRRPPKAEAFF.

This clonotype was counted ten times or more. The chain employs TRBV28 and TRBJ2-1, with D tentatively TRBD2 (5 bases). This CDR3 comprises 14 residues. Germline CDR1 MDHEN, CDR2 SYDVKM. Between the trimmed V and J ends, which lost 7 bases and 7 bases, there was a span of 17 bases. As DNA, the CDR3 is TGTGCCAGCACTAAGGGCGGGTTTGCGAATGAGCAGTTCTTC. Encoded protein: CASTKGGFANEQFF.

CDR3 protein: CASRLIGTYIYEQYF. CDR3 DNA: TGTGCCAGCAGACTAATCGGGACATACATCTACGAGCAGTACTTC. The chain joins TRBV28 to TRBJ2-7; tentatively, D is TRBD1 (6 bases). Germline values: CDR1 MDHEN, CDR2 SYDVKM. Deletions cut 6 bases from V and 3 bases from J, with 18 bases between. This CDR3 spans 15 amino acids.

This chain connects TRBV4-1 to TRBJ1-6, with 8 bases fitting TRBD1. Losses at the gene ends were 7 bases for V and 7 bases for J; bases not matched to a gene: 18. Germline assignment: CDR1 MGHRA and CDR2 YSYEKL. This CDR3 contains 18 residues. The CDR3 DNA follows: TGCGCCAGCAACCTACCCGCCAGGGGGCGAGTAAACAATTCACCCCTCCACTTT. Amino acids: CASNLPARGRVNNSPLHF.

The chain combines TRBV2 with TRBJ1-2, with D unclear. V dropped 3 bases and J dropped 6 bases, with 11 bases sitting between them. This CDR3 comprises 13 residues. From germline, CDR1 is SNHLY and CDR2 FYNNEI. CDR3 sequence (DNA): TGTGCCAGCAGTGATTTCTGGGGAGATGGCTACACCTTC. The encoded protein is CASSDFWGDGYTF.

This clonotype was seen only a few times. J is TRBJ2-2 and V is TRBV7-9; the D gene is possibly TRBD2 (6 bases). This CDR3 contains 18 residues. V dropped 4 bases and J dropped 3 bases, with 21 bases sitting between them. Per the germline V gene, CDR1 is SEHNR and CDR2 is FQNEAQ (reference sequence). CDR3 DNA: TGTGCCAGCAGCTCCCGGGGACTCCCAACGGGGGACACCGGGGAGCTGTTTTTT. As protein: CASSSRGLPTGDTGELFF.

This clonotype appeared a few times. V usage is TRBV10-3 and J usage is TRBJ2-7; the match to TRBD1 covers 7 bases. Germline V lookup: CDR1 ENHRY, CDR2 SYGVKD. The trim removed 4 bases at V and 5 bases at J, leaving 14 bases unmatched. The CDR3 length is 16 residues. CDR3 bases: TGTGCCATCAGTGCAACCTACAGGGGTGTTGGCCACGAGCAGTACTTC. This gives the protein CAISATYRGVGHEQYF.

The table lists this clonotype with many counts. The chain has TRBV7-2 and TRBJ1-2, with TRBD1 matching 7 bases. Germline V gene data show CDR1 as SGHTA and CDR2 as FQGNSA. CDR3 length: 15 amino acids. The J segment lost 1 base and the V segment lost 6 bases, leaving 8 bases of the junction unmatched. CDR3 protein: CASSQRWDSNYGYTF. CDR3 nucleotides: TGTGCCAGCAGTCAACGGTGGGACAGTAACTATGGCTACACCTTC.

In this sample, this clonotype turned up many times. This chain joins TRBV5-6 and TRBJ2-5, with D possibly matching TRBD1 (5 bases). Germline V gives CDR1 SGHDT, CDR2 YYEEEE. CDR3 length equals 13 residues. V was shortened by 3 bases and J by 4 bases, with 10 bases between the two germline ends. Here the CDR3 reads CASSSRVGETQYF. Here the CDR3 DNA reads TGTGCCAGCAGCTCCAGGGTAGGAGAGACCCAGTACTTC. Supplemented by reference TRBV5-6 and TRBJ2-5, the full variable domain reads DAGVTQSPTHLIKTRGQQVTLRCSPKSGHDTVSWYQQALGQGPQFIFQYYEEEERQRGNFPDRFSGHQFPNYSSELNVNALLLGDSALYLCASSSRVGETQYFGPGTRLLVL.